The 30 T cell receptor beta chains below were found in one sample sequenced in a study of radiation and T cells in renal cell carcinoma. Sequenced by immunoSEQ multiplex PCR; TCRdb stores in-frame clones only, minus some. The sample includes 150,000 or so clones, roughly 90% seen only once; the top ten take over 10%. The time point: blood 2 weeks post-SBRT. The sample's treatment: 15 Gy SBRT to primary tumor, nephrectomy 4 weeks later. Source: blood, taken from a patient whose treatment included radiotherapy and nephrectomy. The origin of the receptors is a woman aged 50 to 65 with renal cell carcinoma.

This sequence joins TRBV5-1 and TRBJ2-7; 8 positions agree with TRBD1. The germline V gene encodes CDR1 SGHRS and CDR2 YFSETQ. The length of the CDR3 is 13 residues. J lost 5 bases, V lost 4 bases, and 5 bases had no gene match. Here the CDR3 reads CASSKGDRNEQYF. The DNA of the CDR3 is TGCGCCAGCAGCAAGGGGGACAGGAACGAGCAGTACTTC.

The chain employs TRBV6-1 and TRBJ1-1; 7 nucleotides agree with TRBD1. The CDR3 spans 13 residues. Germline V gene lookup returns CDR1 MNHNS and CDR2 SASEGT. The ends lost 4 bases at V and 8 bases at J; junction bases unmatched: 7. This CDR3 is CASSATGRSEAFF. CDR3 coding DNA: TGTGCCAGCAGTGCGACAGGGCGGTCAGAAGCTTTCTTT.

The chain is built from TRBV25-1 and TRBJ2-5, with D unclear. V was pared by 6 bases and J by 2 bases, with 7 bases between. This CDR3 has 12 amino acids. Germline CDR1 is MGHDK and CDR2 is SYGVNS. The CDR3 bases are TGTGCCAGCAGGACGGCGCAAGAGACCCAGTACTTC. This sequence encodes CASRTAQETQYF.

The rearrangement uses TRBV25-1 and TRBJ2-1; weak D call: TRBD2 (6 bases). V was pared by 8 bases and J by 5 bases, with 13 bases between. Germline V gene data show CDR1 as MGHDK and CDR2 as SYGVNS. The CDR3 is 13 residues long. The CDR3 DNA follows: TGTGCCAGCTCAAGGGCGGGACACAATGAGCAGTTCTTC. As protein: CASSRAGHNEQFF.

This rearrangement joins TRBV9 to TRBJ1-2; TRBD1 agrees at 8 bases. The ends lost 4 bases at V and 0 bases at J; junction bases unmatched: 8. The CDR3 contains 16 residues. Germline V gives CDR1 SGDLS, CDR2 YYNGEE. CDR3 residues: CASSPLPGQANYGYTF. The DNA of the CDR3 is TGTGCCAGCAGCCCCCTCCCGGGACAGGCTAACTATGGCTACACCTTC.

Written as DNA, the CDR3 is TGTGCCAGCAGCTTCGGGGGGTTGAGCACAGATACGCAGTATTTT. It translates to CASSFGGLSTDTQYF. The chain couples TRBV7-2 to TRBJ2-3, with 7 positions matching TRBD2. The J segment lost 0 bases and the V segment lost 3 bases, leaving 3 bases of the junction unmatched. The CDR3 runs to 15 residues. Per germline, CDR1 SGHTA and CDR2 FQGNSA.

The rearrangement links TRBV5-1 to TRBJ2-1; the D gene is possibly TRBD1 (5 bases). V gave up 4 bases and J gave up 8 bases, with 25 bases separating them. CDR3 length: 17 amino acids. The germline V gene encodes CDR1 SGHRS and CDR2 YFSETQ. The CDR3 loop is CASSPGPSGRGLDEQFF. CDR3 sequence (DNA): TGCGCCAGCAGCCCAGGGCCCAGTGGAAGGGGTTTGGATGAGCAGTTCTTC.

The chain is built from TRBV11-2 and TRBJ1-2, with no clear D. CDR3 length: 12 amino acids. V was cut by 5 bases and J by 8 bases, with 12 bases left in between. Germline assignment: CDR1 SGHAT and CDR2 FQNNGV. The CDR3: CASSPGRMGYTF. In nucleotides, the CDR3 is TGTGCCAGCAGCCCCGGACGGATGGGCTACACCTTC.

The V call is TRBV5-4, the J call TRBJ1-1; 9 bases map to TRBD1. The CDR3 contains 15 residues. Germline V gene data show CDR1 as SGHNT and CDR2 as YYREEE (reference sequence). V gave up 4 bases and J gave up 5 bases; unmatched junction bases: 9. CDR3: CASSPQQGARTEAFF. The CDR3 DNA is TGTGCCAGCAGCCCCCAACAGGGGGCAAGAACTGAAGCTTTCTTT.

This chain connects TRBV7-8 to TRBJ2-1, with 13 bases lining up with TRBD2. The ends lost 5 bases at V and 10 bases at J; junction bases unmatched: 5. The germline V gene encodes CDR1 SGHVS and CDR2 FQNEAQ. The CDR3 runs 14 residues. In DNA, the CDR3 is TGTGCCAGCAGCATCGGACTAGCGGGGGCCGAGCAGTTCTTC. This sequence encodes CASSIGLAGAEQFF.

This sequence joins TRBV6-1 and TRBJ2-3, with D perhaps being TRBD1 or TRBD2 (5 bases each). V lost 1 base and J lost 3, with 8 bases in between. The CDR3 is 14 amino acids. The germline gives CDR1 MNHNS, CDR2 SASEGT. The CDR3 reads CASSEVWGTDTQYF. In DNA, the CDR3 is TGTGCCAGCAGTGAAGTTTGGGGGACAGATACGCAGTATTTT.

The chain recombines TRBV6-1 with TRBJ1-1, with D unclear. V dropped 2 bases and J dropped 5 bases, with 12 bases sitting between them. The CDR3 has 14 amino acids. CDR1 and CDR2 from the germline V gene are MNHNS and SASEGT. CDR3 DNA: TGTGCCAGCAGTGAATTTGTCAAAGGGACTGAAGCTTTCTTT. This sequence encodes CASSEFVKGTEAFF.

The V gene is TRBV5-4, the J gene TRBJ1-1, with D hard to call. Germline V lookup: CDR1 SGHNT, CDR2 YYREEE (reference sequence). Trimming removed 4 bases at V and 4 bases at J, with 11 bases between. The CDR3 totals 13 residues. The CDR3 here is CASSIERGTEAFF. CDR3 DNA sequence: TGTGCCAGCAGCATCGAACGGGGCACTGAAGCTTTCTTT.

This clone was observed once. The chain couples TRBV5-1 to TRBJ1-4; the match to TRBD1 covers 11 bases. Germline V gene data show CDR1 as SGHRS and CDR2 as YFSETQ. The V segment lost 4 bases and the J segment 8 bases; nucleotides outside the gene matches: 4. The CDR3 is 14 amino acids. The CDR3: CASSEGQGGEKLFF. DNA for the CDR3: TGCGCCAGCAGCGAGGGACAGGGGGGAGAAAAACTGTTTTTT.

The DNA for the CDR3 is TGTGCCAGCAGCTTAAGACAGCCAGAGACTAGCGGCTACACCTTC. As protein: CASSLRQPETSGYTF. This chain joins TRBV7-8 and TRBJ1-2, with a tentative D call TRBD1 (5 bases). The V gene's germline CDR1 is SGHVS and CDR2 FQNEAQ. The CDR3 spans 15 residues. With 2 bases removed from V and 8 bases from J, the gap between germline ends came to 18 bases.

The table lists this clone with a few counts. The chain recombines TRBV30 with TRBJ1-6, with unresolved D. CDR1 is GTSNPN and CDR2 is SVGIG in the germline V gene (reference sequence). This CDR3 comprises 13 residues. Deletions cut 4 bases from V and 9 bases from J, with 13 bases between. CDR3 loop: CAWTNSLGSPLHF. As DNA, the CDR3 is TGTGCCTGGACTAACTCGCTCGGTTCACCCCTCCACTTT. Full variable domain (outside the CDR3, taken from reference TRBV30 and TRBJ1-6): SQTIHQWPATLVQPVGSPLSLECTVEGTSNPNLYWYRQAAGRGLQLLFYSVGIGQISSEVPQNLSASRPQDRQFILSSKKLLLSDSGFYLCAWTNSLGSPLHFGNGTRLTVT.

This chain links TRBV7-2 with TRBJ1-3; D ambiguous. The CDR3 covers 15 residues. The V end lost 4 bases, the J end lost 10 bases, and 20 bases lay between the germline ends. Germline lookup yields CDR1 SGHTA and CDR2 FQGNSA. CDR3 DNA sequence: TGTGCCAGCAGCTCCCGGCCGGCGGGCCTCGATACCATATATTTT. As protein: CASSSRPAGLDTIYF.

The CDR3, as DNA: TGTGCCAGCAGTGAAGCAATTAGGGGCAATGAGCAGTTCTTC. This gives the protein CASSEAIRGNEQFF. This rearrangement joins TRBV6-1 to TRBJ2-1; tentative D call: TRBD1 (5 bases). This CDR3 spans 14 amino acids. The V and J ends lost 0 bases and 6 bases respectively, with 9 bases between them. Germline assignment: CDR1 MNHNS and CDR2 SASEGT.

This rearrangement joins TRBV5-4 to TRBJ2-2, with D unresolved. The CDR3 is 14 residues long. V was trimmed by 4 bases and J by 0 bases, leaving 7 bases between them. CDR1 and CDR2 from the germline V gene are SGHNT and YYREEE (reference sequence). The CDR3 region is CASSLMANTGELFF. The CDR3 nucleotides read TGTGCCAGCAGCCTAATGGCGAACACCGGGGAGCTGTTTTTT.

The V and J genes are TRBV6-5 and TRBJ1-2; 7 positions agree with TRBD1. V gave up 6 bases and J gave up 5 bases; unmatched junction bases: 6. This CDR3 has 13 residues. The germline V gene has CDR1 MNHEY and CDR2 SVGAGI. CDR3 in DNA: TGTGCCAGCAGCAACGGACAGGTATATGGCTACACCTTC. The encoded protein is CASSNGQVYGYTF.

CDR3 residues: CAIPKNRTVSYEQYF. The CDR3 nucleotides read TGTGCCATCCCAAAAAACCGGACAGTCTCCTACGAGCAGTACTTC. The chain is built from TRBV6-1 and TRBJ2-7; D perhaps matches TRBD1 (6 bases). From germline, CDR1 is MNHNS and CDR2 SASEGT. This CDR3 has 15 amino acids. V shed 10 bases and J shed 0 bases, with 19 bases lying between them.

This sequence joins TRBV5-1 and TRBJ1-1, with 8 bases that match TRBD1. The germline V gene has CDR1 SGHRS and CDR2 YFSETQ. Trimming cost V 4 bases and J 3 bases; bases outside gene matches: 8. The CDR3 sequence is 15 residues long. The CDR3 region is CASSDWTGQDTEAFF. For the CDR3, the DNA is TGCGCCAGCAGCGATTGGACAGGGCAGGACACTGAAGCTTTCTTT.

This clone was detected once. This chain uses TRBV14 with TRBJ1-6, with D perhaps matching TRBD1 (5 bases). The V gene lost 2 bases and the J gene lost 5 bases, with 10 bases spanning the gap. This CDR3 is 15 amino acids long. In germline, CDR1 is SGHDN, CDR2 FVKESK. CDR3 DNA sequence: TGTGCCAGCAGCCAATGGCCAGGGAATAATTCACCCCTCCACTTT. Translation: CASSQWPGNNSPLHF. Full variable domain (remainder filled in from reference TRBV14 and TRBJ1-6): EAGVTQFPSHSVIEKGQTVTLRCDPISGHDNLYWYRRVMGKEIKFLLHFVKESKQDESGMPNNRFLAERTGGTYSTLKVQPAELEDSGVYFCASSQWPGNNSPLHFGNGTRLTVT.

J is TRBJ2-6 and V is TRBV6-1; D uncertain. Germline assignment: CDR1 MNHNS and CDR2 SASEGT. Between the trimmed V and J ends, which lost 4 bases and 4 bases, there was a span of 5 bases. The CDR3 contains 13 residues. The CDR3 DNA reads as TGTGCCAGCAGTGCCAGGGGGGCCAACGTCCTGACTTTC. Translated: CASSARGANVLTF.

This chain uses TRBV27 with TRBJ2-2; 10 bases are a match to TRBD2. Germline assignment: CDR1 MNHEY and CDR2 SMNVEV (reference sequence). V shed 6 bases, J shed 4 bases, and the junction held 8 bases outside the gene matches. The CDR3 is 16 residues long. The CDR3 DNA follows: TGTGCCAGCAGACCCAGCGGGGGGGCCTTCACCGGGGAGCTGTTTTTT. This translates into CASRPSGGAFTGELFF.

This chain connects TRBV19 to TRBJ2-5, with D possibly being TRBD2 (6 bases). This CDR3 comprises 13 residues. The ends were cut back, 5 bases at V and 2 bases at J, with 9 bases in the middle. In germline, CDR1 is LNHDA, CDR2 SQIVND (reference sequence). The CDR3, as DNA: TGTGCCAGTAGTTTGGGGGGACAAGAGACCCAGTACTTC. Its translation is CASSLGGQETQYF.

This chain connects TRBV5-4 to TRBJ1-2; D is ambiguous. Germline V CDR1 and CDR2: SGHNT, YYREEE (reference sequence). The CDR3 is made up of 13 amino acids. The ends were cut back, 0 bases at V and 3 bases at J, with 6 bases in the middle. CDR3 protein: CASSLVQDYGYTF. In nucleotides, the CDR3 is TGTGCCAGCAGCTTGGTGCAGGACTATGGCTACACCTTC.

The V and J genes are TRBV19 and TRBJ1-3, with a possible D match to TRBD1 (6 bases). V dropped 4 bases and J dropped 1 base, with 11 bases sitting between them. The germline V gene has CDR1 LNHDA and CDR2 SQIVND (reference sequence). The length of the CDR3 is 15 residues. The CDR3 DNA is TGTGCCAGTAGTAAGGGGGGTCCGTCTGGAAACACCATATATTTT. Encoded protein: CASSKGGPSGNTIYF.

The gene calls are TRBV6-1 and TRBJ1-2, with 7 bases identical to TRBD1. This CDR3 is built from 13 residues. V shed 6 bases, J shed 8 bases, and the junction held 9 bases outside the gene matches. In germline, CDR1 is MNHNS, CDR2 SASEGT. This chain's CDR3 is CASRWDSPGGYTF. DNA for the CDR3: TGTGCCAGCAGATGGGACAGTCCGGGGGGCTACACCTTC.

The chain links TRBV18 to TRBJ1-1; no reliable D call. The CDR3 extends over 13 amino acids. The germline V gene has CDR1 KGHSH and CDR2 LQKENI. Trimming left V 2 bases short and J 5 bases short, with 9 bases between. The CDR3 reads CASSPSGDTEAFF. The CDR3 coding sequence is TGTGCCAGCTCACCAAGCGGGGATACTGAAGCTTTCTTT. The complete variable domain, with remaining parts taken from reference TRBV18 and TRBJ1-1, reads NAGVMQNPRHLVRRRGQEARLRCSPMKGHSHVYWYRQLPEEGLKFMVYLQKENIIDESGMPKERFSAEFPKEGPSILRIQQVVRGDSAAYFCASSPSGDTEAFFGQGTRLTVV.